A selection of T cell receptor beta chains follows, all from one sample in a study of blood T cell repertoires in COVID-19. The method was immunoSEQ multiplex PCR; TCRdb's version includes in-frame clones alone and lacks a portion of them. The sample includes about 170,000 clones, just under 85% seen only once; the top ten take around 8%. Material for sequencing was peripheral blood. The receptors originated from an elderly woman with COVID-19, enrolled during active disease. Each CDR3 is given with its conserved first and last residue. D genes are given only for firm matches. Rows may omit the clone size; those that give it use once, few, many or a size class.

CDR3aa: CASSPGNAGKYEQYF
CDR3nt: TGTGCCAGCTCACCGGGCAATGCAGGCAAATACGAGCAGTACTTC
j_gene: TRBJ2-7
v_gene: TRBV18
d_gene: .
abundance: .

CDR3aa: CASSRDRLNQPQHF
CDR3nt: TGTGCCAGCTCGAGGGACAGGTTGAATCAGCCCCAGCATTTT
j_gene: TRBJ1-5
v_gene: TRBV18
d_gene: TRBD1
abundance: .

CDR3aa: CASSRDRGNEKLFF
CDR3nt: TGTGCCAGCAGTAGGGACAGAGGAAATGAAAAACTGTTTTTT
j_gene: TRBJ1-4
v_gene: TRBV6-5
d_gene: TRBD1
abundance: .

CDR3aa: CASTQTGTGFYEQYF
CDR3nt: TGTGCCAGCACCCAGACCGGGACAGGGTTCTACGAGCAGTACTTC
j_gene: TRBJ2-7
v_gene: TRBV6-5
d_gene: TRBD1
abundance: .

CDR3aa: CASSENWNTEAFF
CDR3nt: TGTGCCAGCAGTGAAAACTGGAACACTGAAGCTTTCTTT
j_gene: TRBJ1-1
v_gene: TRBV6-1
d_gene: .
abundance: .

CDR3aa: CASSMAGRGNQPQHF
CDR3nt: TGTGCCAGTAGTATGGCAGGCCGGGGAAATCAGCCCCAGCATTTT
j_gene: TRBJ1-5
v_gene: TRBV19
d_gene: .
abundance: .

CDR3aa: CASSFTGYGYTF
CDR3nt: TGTGCCAGCAGCTTTACAGGGTATGGCTACACCTTC
j_gene: TRBJ1-2
v_gene: TRBV7-9
d_gene: .
abundance: .

CDR3aa: CASSRGTGITEAFF
CDR3nt: TGTGCCAGCAGTAGGGGGACAGGGATTACTGAAGCTTTCTTT
j_gene: TRBJ1-1
v_gene: TRBV9
d_gene: TRBD1
abundance: .

CDR3aa: CASGDGGPTYEQYF
CDR3nt: TGCGCCAGCGGCGATGGGGGCCCAACCTACGAGCAGTACTTC
j_gene: TRBJ2-7
v_gene: TRBV5-1
d_gene: .
abundance: few

CDR3aa: CATAQGAGGTDTQYF
CDR3nt: TGTGCCACCGCACAGGGGGCGGGGGGCACAGATACGCAGTATTTT
j_gene: TRBJ2-3
v_gene: TRBV7-8
d_gene: TRBD1
abundance: once

CDR3aa: CASSLYQGASYEQYF
CDR3nt: TGTGCCAGCAGCTTATACCAGGGGGCCTCCTACGAGCAGTACTTC
j_gene: TRBJ2-7
v_gene: TRBV7-3
d_gene: TRBD1
abundance: .

CDR3aa: CASSPNPTGGEDTQYF
CDR3nt: TGTGCCAGCAGCCCCAATCCCACAGGGGGCGAGGATACGCAGTATTTT
j_gene: TRBJ2-3
v_gene: TRBV28
d_gene: TRBD1
abundance: once

CDR3aa: CASSLGHRQETQYF
CDR3nt: TGTGCCAGCAGCTTGGGCCACAGACAAGAGACCCAGTACTTC
j_gene: TRBJ2-5
v_gene: TRBV7-8
d_gene: .
abundance: .

CDR3aa: CATSHAGTAWAEAFF
CDR3nt: TGTGCCACCTCCCACGCAGGGACAGCATGGGCTGAAGCTTTCTTT
j_gene: TRBJ1-1
v_gene: TRBV2
d_gene: TRBD1
abundance: once

CDR3aa: CSVTPPAGGNEQYF
CDR3nt: TGCAGCGTTACCCCCCCGGCAGGGGGAAACGAGCAGTACTTC
j_gene: TRBJ2-7
v_gene: TRBV29-1
d_gene: TRBD1
abundance: few

CDR3aa: CASSLEAIRSLAASSYEQYF
CDR3nt: TGCGCCAGCAGCTTGGAAGCTATACGATCACTAGCGGCTAGCTCCTACGAGCAGTACTTC
j_gene: TRBJ2-7
v_gene: TRBV5-1
d_gene: TRBD2
abundance: .

CDR3aa: CASSPRPWQGTEKLFF
CDR3nt: TGTGCCAGCTCACCACGCCCTTGGCAGGGGACAGAAAAACTGTTTTTT
j_gene: TRBJ1-4
v_gene: TRBV18
d_gene: .
abundance: .

CDR3aa: CASSLSGTGSYEQYF
CDR3nt: TGTGCCAGCAGTTTATCCGGGACAGGGTCTTACGAGCAGTACTTC
j_gene: TRBJ2-7
v_gene: TRBV28
d_gene: TRBD1
abundance: .

CDR3aa: CAGRENTEAFF
CDR3nt: TGTGCCGGTCGGGAGAACACTGAAGCTTTCTTT
j_gene: TRBJ1-1
v_gene: TRBV2
d_gene: .
abundance: .

CDR3aa: CASSSFQGAETQYF
CDR3nt: TGCGCCAGCAGCTCATTCCAGGGCGCAGAGACCCAGTACTTC
j_gene: TRBJ2-5
v_gene: TRBV5-1
d_gene: .
abundance: .

CDR3aa: CASSLGGGGYTF
CDR3nt: TGTGCCAGCAGCCTCGGGGGAGGTGGCTACACCTTC
j_gene: TRBJ1-2
v_gene: TRBV11-3
d_gene: .
abundance: .

CDR3aa: CASIEREAYNEQFF
CDR3nt: TGTGCCAGCATAGAGAGGGAGGCTTACAATGAGCAGTTCTTC
j_gene: TRBJ2-1
v_gene: TRBV28
d_gene: .
abundance: .

CDR3aa: CASSPQGGTEAFF
CDR3nt: TGTGCCAGCTCACCCCAGGGGGGCACTGAAGCTTTCTTT
j_gene: TRBJ1-1
v_gene: TRBV18
d_gene: TRBD1
abundance: .

CDR3aa: CASSVGPYSGNTIYF
CDR3nt: TGTGCCAGCAGCGTAGGTCCTTACTCTGGAAACACCATATATTTT
j_gene: TRBJ1-3
v_gene: TRBV9
d_gene: .
abundance: .

CDR3aa: CASSPIRVNNEQFF
CDR3nt: TGCGCCAGCAGCCCCATTCGCGTTAACAATGAGCAGTTCTTC
j_gene: TRBJ2-1
v_gene: TRBV4-1
d_gene: .
abundance: .

CDR3aa: CASSFPGNRAYEQYF
CDR3nt: TGTGCCAGCAGCTTCCCCGGAAACAGGGCCTACGAGCAGTACTTC
j_gene: TRBJ2-7
v_gene: TRBV5-6
d_gene: .
abundance: .